A single T cell receptor (beta chain) is shown here with its context. Antigen specificity is unknown. The source of the sample is a study of CD8+ T cells in alopecia areata. Study context: Treatment of the treated patients consisted of oral tofacitinib, 5 to 10 mg twice daily.

Isolated RNA was reverse transcribed into cDNA used as the sequencing template. TCRdb's table, derived via immunoSEQ multiplex PCR, lists solely in-frame clones and lacks some. The data contain over 120,000 clones, approximately 49% of them singletons. Findings and caveats of the study: Clonality in lesional scalp, especially alopecia totalis/universalis, exceeded that of normal scalp. Sequencing of scalp samples also captures resident alphabeta T cells of normal skin.

With 1 base removed from V and 5 bases from J, the gap between germline ends came to 6 bases. The CDR3 is 13 amino acids. Germline CDR1 LNHDA, CDR2 SQIVND (reference sequence). It was from alopecia areata patients that lesional scalp punch biopsies and peripheral blood were collected. The TCR was taken from a human donor with alopecia areata. This chain links TRBV19 with TRBJ1-5; no definite D call. Specimen: CD4+ T cells sorted from blood, collected at week 0. In nucleotides, the CDR3 is TGTGCCAGTAGTATAGTTAGGGATCAGCCCCAGCATTTT. As protein: CASSIVRDQPQHF.